These 8 T cell receptor beta chains were sequenced from one sample in a study of cytomegalovirus exposure and HLA in healthy donors. PCR used 60 Vbeta primers and 13 Jbeta primers. Clones were sequenced by immunoSEQ multiplex PCR, and TCRdb holds only the in-frame ones, with some missing. This sample has approximately 150,000 clones, with around 79% found just once. The sequencing input was PBMCs. The receptors come from a man in his forties in good health and CMV-seropositive.

This clone was seen more than once but under ten times. The CDR3 region has the DNA TGTGCCAGCAGTATAAGACAGGGGCGAACCAATCAGCCCCAGCATTTT. Protein sequence: CASSIRQGRTNQPQHF. The chain links TRBV28 to TRBJ1-5, with TRBD1 identical over 8 bases. This CDR3 comprises 16 residues. Germline CDR1 and CDR2: MDHEN and SYDVKM. After removal of 5 bases from V and 3 bases from J, the junction contained 9 bases not matched to a gene.

V is TRBV5-1 and J is TRBJ2-5; D might be TRBD2 (6 bases). The DNA end is a closer match to TRBJ2-7, so the J assignment may be wrong. This CDR3 spans 12 amino acids. Germline CDR1 SGHRS, CDR2 YFSETQ. CDR3 coding DNA: TGCGCCAGCAGTGGGGGGAACTACGAGCAGTACTTC. This sequence encodes CASSGGNYEQYF.

This clone was counted a single time. This chain uses TRBV7-2 with TRBJ2-7; TRBD2 aligns across 13 bases. The V and J ends lost 5 bases and 3 bases, in that order; junction bases with no gene match: 7. Looked up from germline, CDR1 is SGHTA and CDR2 is FQGNSA. This CDR3 has 16 amino acids. The CDR3 is CASSPFGTSGVYEQYF. For the CDR3, the DNA is TGTGCCAGCAGCCCCTTTGGGACTAGCGGGGTCTACGAGCAGTACTTC.

V is TRBV5-4 and J is TRBJ2-1, with D possibly TRBD2 on 6 matching bases. This CDR3 region has 17 residues. Germline V gives CDR1 SGHNT, CDR2 YYREEE (reference sequence). V lost 0 bases and J 2 bases, leaving 15 bases between the germline ends. CDR3 nucleotide sequence: TGTGCCAGCAGCTTGGATGGGGGGAGTCAACCCTACAATGAGCAGTTCTTC. It specifies CASSLDGGSQPYNEQFF. Full variable domain (remainder filled in from reference TRBV5-4 and TRBJ2-1): ETGVTQSPTHLIKTRGQQVTLRCSSQSGHNTVSWYQQALGQGPQFIFQYYREEENGRGNFPPRFSGLQFPNYSSELNVNALELDDSALYLCASSLDGGSQPYNEQFFGPGTRLTVL.

The V call is TRBV11-2, the J call TRBJ2-5; D possibly corresponds to TRBD2 (6 bases). This CDR3 has 14 residues. Deletions cut 8 bases from V and 0 bases from J, with 13 bases between. The germline V gene encodes CDR1 SGHAT and CDR2 FQNNGV. The CDR3 nucleotides read TGTGCCAGCTCCCAGGAGGGATACCAAGAGACCCAGTACTTC. Its translation: CASSQEGYQETQYF. The variable domain in full, with the rest retrieved from reference TRBV11-2 and TRBJ2-5, is EAGVAQSPRYKIIEKRQSVAFWCNPISGHATLYWYQQILGQGPKLLIQFQNNGVVDDSQLPKDRFSAERLKGVDSTLKIQPAKLEDSAVYLCASSQEGYQETQYFGPGTRLLVL.

Regarding this clone: The identical CDR3 is also encoded by other nucleotide sequences in the sample. This chain joins TRBV7-9 and TRBJ2-5; 8 bases fit TRBD2. This CDR3 comprises 13 residues. In germline, CDR1 is SEHNR, CDR2 FQNEAQ (reference sequence). The J segment lost 4 bases and the V segment lost 3 bases, leaving 1 base of the junction unmatched. The CDR3 coding sequence is TGTGCCAGCAGCTTGGCGGGAGGAGAGACCCAGTACTTC. Its protein is CASSLAGGETQYF.

This sequence joins TRBV19 and TRBJ2-5, with 7 bases aligning to TRBD1. V gave up 8 bases and J gave up 5 bases; unmatched junction bases: 2. The germline CDR1 and CDR2 sequences are LNHDA and SQIVND (reference sequence). The CDR3 covers 11 residues. The CDR3 protein is CASEQGETQYF. DNA for the CDR3: TGTGCCAGTGAACAGGGGGAGACCCAGTACTTC.

This clone was observed a single time. The rearrangement joins TRBV7-9 to TRBJ1-5; no definite D call. Germline V lookup: CDR1 SEHNR, CDR2 FQNEAQ (reference sequence). Trimming removed 1 base at V and 6 bases at J, with 4 bases between. This CDR3 comprises 12 residues. The DNA for the CDR3 is TGTGCCAGCAGCTTAGTCGGTCAGCCCCAGCATTTT. Amino acids: CASSLVGQPQHF.